This passage covers 25 T cell receptor beta chains from one sample sequenced in a study of T-cell reconstitution after alpha-beta-depleted transplantation in children. For TCRbeta, the library was prepared with unique molecular identifiers. TCRdb analysed the PCR reads with MiXCR anew, one entry per CDR3 protein. The sample shows 15,000 to 20,000 distinct CDR3 sequences, under 15% of them seen only once. Sequences were derived from PBMCs, mostly from graft donor cells, sampled 180 days after TCRalphabeta/CD19-depleted stem cell transplant. These receptors all stem from a boy younger than two who had a stem cell transplant for Wiskott-Aldrich syndrome, so the T cells may come from the graft donor.

This clonotype was counted at least ten times. The gene calls are TRBV7-2 and TRBJ2-1, with D tentatively TRBD2 (6 bases). Trimming left V 5 bases short and J 2 bases short, with 16 bases between. Per the germline V gene, CDR1 is SGHTA and CDR2 is FQGNSA. The CDR3 spans 16 residues. CDR3 coding DNA: TGTGCCAGCAGCCCGAGGGTCGGGGGTGCCTACAATGAGCAGTTCTTC. Amino acid sequence: CASSPRVGGAYNEQFF.

This clonotype was seen a few times. The chain couples TRBV27 to TRBJ2-1; 8 nucleotides align to TRBD1. Germline CDR1 is MNHEY and CDR2 is SMNVEV (reference sequence). V trimming: 7 bases; J trimming: 3 bases; junction bases outside the gene matches: 8. The CDR3 spans 15 residues. Here the CDR3 DNA reads TGTGCCAGCAATCTCAGGGGGCGCGTCTACAATGAGCAGTTCTTC. Translating it yields CASNLRGRVYNEQFF.

This chain connects TRBV12-3 or TRBV12-4 to TRBJ2-1; 8 bases match TRBD2. The V and J ends lost 6 bases and 5 bases, in that order; junction bases with no gene match: 6. There are 14 residues in the CDR3. CDR3 sequence (DNA): TGTGCCAGCAGCCGTATAGCGGGGCACAATGAGCAGTTCTTC. This sequence encodes CASSRIAGHNEQFF.

The table lists this clonotype with many counts. CDR3 region: CASSLSAGVEQFF. As DNA, the CDR3 is TGCGCCAGCAGCTTGTCGGCGGGGGTGGAGCAGTTCTTC. The chain recombines TRBV5-1 with TRBJ2-1; 7 nucleotides align to TRBD2. From germline, CDR1 is SGHRS and CDR2 YFSETQ. J gave up 10 bases and V 1 base, and 5 bases lay outside the gene matches. The CDR3 runs 13 residues. Combining the CDR3 with reference TRBV5-1 and TRBJ2-1 gives the whole variable domain KAGVTQTPRYLIKTRGQQVTLSCSPISGHRSVSWYQQTPGQGLQFLFEYFSETQRNKGNFPGRFSGRQFSNSRSEMNVSTLELGDSALYLCASSLSAGVEQFFGPGTRLTVL.

Here the CDR3 DNA reads TGTGCCAGCAGCTTAACTAGCGGGAGTGCAGATACGCAGTATTTT. Translation: CASSLTSGSADTQYF. The J gene is TRBJ2-3, the V gene TRBV11-2; 11 bases match TRBD2. This CDR3 has 15 residues. V trimming: 2 bases; J trimming: 4 bases; junction bases outside the gene matches: 2. Germline CDR1 reads SGHAT; CDR2 reads FQNNGV.

This clonotype has at least ten counts. The chain couples TRBV10-1 to TRBJ2-1, with TRBD1 identical over 8 bases. Germline V gene data show CDR1 as WNHNN and CDR2 as SYGVQD (reference sequence). The ends lost 8 bases at V and 5 bases at J; junction bases unmatched: 8. The CDR3 spans 14 residues. The DNA of the CDR3 is TGCGCCAGCGGGACAGGCCCTACCCACAATGAGCAGTTCTTC. It is translated as CASGTGPTHNEQFF.

This clonotype was observed many times. V is TRBV7-2 and J is TRBJ2-2; 10 nucleotides match TRBD2. With V trimmed by 5 bases and J by 7 bases, 13 bases remained unmatched. Germline V CDR1 and CDR2: SGHTA, FQGNSA. The CDR3 is 17 residues long. The CDR3 sequence is CASSVSSGSLSDGELFF. CDR3 DNA sequence: TGTGCCAGCAGCGTATCTAGCGGGAGTTTGTCTGACGGGGAGCTGTTTTTT.

This clonotype showed up many times. V is TRBV7-2 and J is TRBJ2-7; D unresolved. The V end lost 1 base, the J end lost 4 bases, and 14 bases lay between the germline ends. The CDR3 spans 15 residues. The germline V gene encodes CDR1 SGHTA and CDR2 FQGNSA. The CDR3 nucleotides read TGTGCCAGCAGCTTAGTGGCTACCCCCCTTTACGAGCAGTACTTC. Its protein is CASSLVATPLYEQYF.

This clonotype was counted ten times or more. The rearrangement joins TRBV7-9 to TRBJ1-2; a weak D match, TRBD1 (6 bases). V was shortened by 7 bases and J by 12 bases, with 18 bases between the two germline ends. CDR3 length equals 12 residues. Germline V gives CDR1 SEHNR, CDR2 FQNEAQ (reference sequence). The DNA of the CDR3 is TGTGCCAGCAAAGACAGGCACGATAGCAACACCTTC. Its translation: CASKDRHDSNTF.

This clonotype was seen only a few times. V and J are TRBV12-3 or TRBV12-4 and TRBJ2-2; D remains ambiguous. There are 13 residues in the CDR3. The V end lost 9 bases, the J end lost 0 bases, and 8 bases lay between the germline ends. In DNA, the CDR3 is TGTGCCAGTACTACTACGAACACCGGGGAGCTGTTTTTT. Its protein is CASTTTNTGELFF.

This clonotype has ten or more counts. This chain uses TRBV13 with TRBJ2-1, with 14 bases aligning to TRBD2. Germline trimming cut 4 bases from V and 1 base from J; bases unmatched to any gene: 6. CDR1 and CDR2 from the germline V gene are PRHDT and FYEKMQ (reference sequence). The CDR3 totals 18 residues. Here the CDR3 reads CASSSGLAGARSYNEQFF. The CDR3 DNA reads as TGTGCCAGCAGCTCGGGACTAGCGGGAGCGAGGTCCTACAATGAGCAGTTCTTC.

This clonotype was detected many times. The rearrangement joins TRBV7-8 to TRBJ1-5, with D perhaps TRBD1 (6 bases). Trimming left V 5 bases short and J 6 bases short, with 14 bases between. The CDR3 length is 14 residues. CDR1 is SGHVS, CDR2 FQNEAQ, per germline. CDR3 amino acids: CASSAYRESQPQHF. CDR3 sequence (DNA): TGTGCCAGCAGCGCTTACAGGGAGAGTCAGCCCCAGCATTTT.

Ten or more counts support this clonotype. The DNA for the CDR3 is TGTGCCAGCAGCTTAGTTGCCGGGGCGGAAACTGAAGCTTTCTTT. It translates to CASSLVAGAETEAFF. The chain carries TRBV7-8 and TRBJ1-1; D possibly corresponds to TRBD1 (5 bases). The germline V and J ends were trimmed by 1 base and 5 bases, with 14 bases remaining between them. The V gene's germline CDR1 is SGHVS and CDR2 FQNEAQ. This CDR3 has 15 residues.

This clonotype is labeled as large. The rearrangement joins TRBV6-2 or TRBV6-3 to TRBJ2-2; the match to TRBD2 covers 13 bases. V shed 6 bases, J shed 6 bases, and the junction held 10 bases outside the gene matches. Germline V gives CDR1 MNHEY, CDR2 SVGEGT. CDR3 length: 17 amino acids. The CDR3 sequence is CASRYRSGLAGPGELFF. In nucleotides, the CDR3 is TGTGCCAGCAGGTACCGGTCGGGACTAGCGGGACCCGGGGAGCTGTTTTTT.

This sequence joins TRBV28 and TRBJ2-7; D unresolved. V was cut by 8 bases and J by 12 bases, with 8 bases left in between. This CDR3 comprises 8 residues. In germline, CDR1 is MDHEN, CDR2 SYDVKM. As DNA, the CDR3 is TGTGCCAGCGGGTGGCTGTACTTC. This translates into CASGWLYF. Full variable domain (missing parts from reference TRBV28 and TRBJ2-7): DVKVTQSSRYLVKRTGEKVFLECVQDMDHENMFWYRQDPGLGLRLIYFSYDVKMKEKGDIPEGYSVSREKKERFSLILESASTNQTSMYLCASGWLYFGPGTRLTVT.

The chain carries TRBV19 and TRBJ2-1; a weak D match, TRBD2 (5 bases). The CDR3 runs 15 residues. From germline, CDR1 is LNHDA and CDR2 SQIVND (reference sequence). Trimming removed 7 bases at V and 2 bases at J, with 15 bases between. Written as DNA, the CDR3 is TGTGCCAGTACCCTCAACGGGATCACCTACAATGAGCAGTTCTTC. It is translated as CASTLNGITYNEQFF.

At least ten counts were recorded for this clonotype. The J gene is TRBJ2-5, the V gene TRBV9; D is possibly TRBD1 (6 bases). The CDR3 covers 13 residues. Trimming stripped 0 bases from V and 5 bases from J, with 8 bases between. Per germline, CDR1 SGDLS and CDR2 YYNGEE. The CDR3 sequence: CASSVGGQETQYF. DNA of the CDR3: TGTGCCAGCAGCGTAGGGGGGCAGGAGACCCAGTACTTC.

The chain carries TRBV15 and TRBJ1-6; D not certain. V was pared by 6 bases and J by 9 bases, with 12 bases between. The germline V gene encodes CDR1 LNHNV and CDR2 YYDKDF (reference sequence). The CDR3 extends over 13 amino acids. CDR3 in DNA: TGTGCCACCAGGGAAAGTTTTTCTTCACCCCTCCACTTT. Residues: CATRESFSSPLHF.

This clonotype showed up just a few times. The genes are TRBV12-3 or TRBV12-4 and TRBJ2-7; the D gene is possibly TRBD1 (6 bases). The CDR3 sequence is 13 residues long. The V end was cut by 5 bases, the J end by 3 bases, with 11 bases between. The CDR3 sequence is CASSPGQLYEQYF. The DNA of the CDR3 is TGTGCCAGCAGTCCCGGACAGCTCTACGAGCAGTACTTC.

This clonotype has a handful of counts. This sequence joins TRBV29-1 and TRBJ2-2, with TRBD1 matching over 7 bases. The CDR3 extends over 16 amino acids. The germline gives CDR1 SQVTM, CDR2 ANQGSEA. The V gene end was trimmed by 6 bases and the J gene end by 0 bases; junction bases not matched to a gene: 10. The CDR3 DNA sequence: TGCAGCGTAACACCGGACAGGACAGCGAACACCGGGGAGCTGTTTTTT. Protein: CSVTPDRTANTGELFF.

The rearrangement joins TRBV5-1 to TRBJ2-5, with 8 bases fitting TRBD1. Per the germline V gene, CDR1 is SGHRS and CDR2 is YFSETQ. V trimming: 4 bases; J trimming: 2 bases; junction bases outside the gene matches: 4. The CDR3 has 14 residues. As DNA, the CDR3 is TGCGCCAGCAGCCGGACAGGGTTTCAAGAGACCCAGTACTTC. It translates to CASSRTGFQETQYF. Combining the CDR3 with reference TRBV5-1 and TRBJ2-5 gives the whole variable domain KAGVTQTPRYLIKTRGQQVTLSCSPISGHRSVSWYQQTPGQGLQFLFEYFSETQRNKGNFPGRFSGRQFSNSRSEMNVSTLELGDSALYLCASSRTGFQETQYFGPGTRLLVL.

This clonotype was seen ten or more times. The chain is built from TRBV6-5 and TRBJ2-1; the match to TRBD2 covers 8 bases. This CDR3 spans 14 amino acids. V trimming: 6 bases; J trimming: 6 bases; junction bases outside the gene matches: 7. CDR1 and CDR2 from the germline V gene are MNHEY and SVGAGI. CDR3 nucleotide sequence: TGTGCCAGCAGCCTGGGACTAGAGGCCAATGAGCAGTTCTTC. Protein sequence: CASSLGLEANEQFF.

In this sample, this clonotype turned up many times. J is TRBJ2-5 and V is TRBV20-1; D ambiguous. The length of the CDR3 is 13 residues. Trimming shortened V by 0 bases and J by 3 bases, and 8 bases separated the two germline ends. The germline V gene has CDR1 DFQATT and CDR2 SNEGSKA (reference sequence). CDR3: CSARDRVKETQYF. The CDR3 DNA reads TGCAGTGCTAGAGATCGTGTTAAAGAGACCCAGTACTTC.

This clonotype was observed many times. The chain uses TRBV7-2 and TRBJ2-5, with TRBD1 matching over 10 bases. The CDR3 is 15 residues long. Trimming took 3 bases from V and 6 from J; bases not matched to a gene: 7. The germline V gene has CDR1 SGHTA and CDR2 FQGNSA. The CDR3 DNA follows: TGTGCCAGCAGCTTCCTGACAGGGGGCGCAAAGACCCAGTACTTC. It specifies CASSFLTGGAKTQYF.

This clonotype was recorded at least ten times. This chain uses TRBV10-3 with TRBJ2-4, with D unresolved. V was shortened by 0 bases and J by 2 bases, with 8 bases between the two germline ends. Germline V lookup: CDR1 ENHRY, CDR2 SYGVKD. This CDR3 has 15 residues. Written as DNA, the CDR3 is TGTGCCATCAGTGAGTCGGTCGCCACCAAAAACATTCAGTACTTC. Its protein product is CAISESVATKNIQYF.